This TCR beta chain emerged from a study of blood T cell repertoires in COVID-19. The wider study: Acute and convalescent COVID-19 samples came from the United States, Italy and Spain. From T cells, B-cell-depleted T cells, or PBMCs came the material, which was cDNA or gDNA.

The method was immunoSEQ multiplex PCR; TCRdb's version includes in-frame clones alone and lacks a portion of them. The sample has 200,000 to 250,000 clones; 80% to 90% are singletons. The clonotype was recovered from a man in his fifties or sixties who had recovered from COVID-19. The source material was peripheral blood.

The CDR3 protein is CATSDFVAGVRDTQYF. The CDR3 region has the DNA TGTGCCACCAGTGATTTTGTAGCGGGCGTCAGGGATACGCAGTATTTT. This chain links TRBV24-1 with TRBJ2-3, with 7 bases matching TRBD2. This CDR3 is built from 16 residues. V was pared by 1 base and J by 6 bases, with 9 bases of the junction left unmatched. The V gene's germline CDR1 is KGHDR and CDR2 SFDVKD.